Reported below is one T cell receptor beta chain. This entry comes from a study of blood T cell repertoires in COVID-19. Study-wide background: From T cells, B-cell-depleted T cells, or PBMCs came the material, which was cDNA or gDNA.

Per the germline V gene, CDR1 is SGDLS and CDR2 is YYNGEE. Unmatched junction bases numbered 7, after V lost 4 bases and J lost 8 bases. The CDR3 spans 16 residues. Assay: immunoSEQ multiplex PCR; the TCRdb copy retains only in-frame clones and omits some. This repertoire shows 100,000 to 150,000 clones, 84% found once; its top ten account for under 1.5%. Material for sequencing was peripheral blood. The TCR comes from a man aged 55 to 70 with acute or convalescent COVID-19. V usage is TRBV9 and J usage is TRBJ2-1; the match to TRBD2 covers 15 bases. CDR3 amino acids: CASSHGLAGGRDEQFF. DNA for the CDR3: TGTGCCAGCAGCCACGGACTAGCGGGGGGGCGGGATGAGCAGTTCTTC.